Reported below is one T cell receptor beta chain. From germline, CDR1 is MRHNA and CDR2 SNTAGT. The CDR3 consists of 15 residues. The V end was cut by 5 bases, the J end by 5 bases, with 18 bases between. This entry is derived from a study of blood T cell repertoires in COVID-19. As for the study in general: Acute and convalescent COVID-19 samples came from the United States, Italy and Spain.

Seattle participants joined during active infection and were tracked over time. Original analysis: Estimation of nucleated cell counts was performed using reference gene primer amplification. The data were produced by immunoSEQ multiplex PCR, yet TCRdb's version contains in-frame clones alone and is incomplete. V, J and clone size derive from that table, while D and trimming were established from the DNA sequence. The sample lists almost 400,000 clones, around 87% occurring once. This chain connects TRBV6-4 to TRBJ1-1; unclear D gene. Sequenced sample: peripheral blood. This receptor was identified in an older woman with COVID-19, enrolled during active disease. DNA of the CDR3: TGTGCCAGCAGTCCCCTTTGGCCGATGAGGACTGAAGCTTTCTTT. As protein: CASSPLWPMRTEAFF.